This T cell receptor beta chain was found in a study of blood T cell repertoires in COVID-19. At the level of the study: Acute and convalescent COVID-19 specimens originated in the United States, Italy and Spain. The cDNA or gDNA used as material had been derived from T cells, B-cell-depleted T cells, or PBMCs.

This clone was observed a single time. The germline gives CDR1 KGHSH, CDR2 LQKENI. CDR3 size: 14 residues. Trimming shortened V by 1 base and J by 4 bases, and 10 bases separated the two germline ends. Under the authors' procedure: Estimates of nucleated cell counts were drawn from the amplification of reference gene primers. Some clones are missing from TCRdb's copy, which holds only in-frame ones; the method was immunoSEQ multiplex PCR. The D gene and trimming were derived from the DNA, and the V and J assignments and clone size from that table. The data contain over 25,000 clones, about 90% of them seen just once; the ten biggest clones take up over 0.95%.

The gene calls are TRBV18 and TRBJ1-2; D not certain. The TCR sequence derives from a man aged 65-85 years with active or convalescent COVID-19. The material sequenced was peripheral blood. The CDR3 sequence: CASSPQPLSYGYTF. Written as DNA, the CDR3 is TGTGCCAGCTCACCACAGCCTCTCTCCTATGGCTACACCTTC.